The 27 T cell receptor beta chains given below trace back to one sample, sequenced in a study of metastatic and nonmetastatic thyroid tumors. TCRdb reprocessed the PCR reads using MiXCR. In the table there are 20,000 to 25,000 clones, 11% of which are singletons. Treatment of any kind had been given to no patient before thyroid surgery. Sequencing input: blood. The receptor source for this set is a female donor with papillary thyroid cancer or a benign thyroid nodule (not recorded which). Some clones in this sample may be carry-over from other donors' samples.

V gene TRBV20-1 combines with J gene TRBJ2-5; possibly TRBD1 or TRBD2 for D (6 bases each). CDR3 length equals 15 residues. With 0 bases removed from V and 5 bases from J, the gap between germline ends came to 16 bases. The V gene's germline CDR1 is DFQATT and CDR2 SNEGSKA (reference sequence). The CDR3 spells CSARDRTSGAETQYF. CDR3 nucleotides: TGCAGTGCTAGAGATAGAACCTCGGGGGCTGAGACCCAGTACTTC.

This clone was observed many times. The CDR3 loop reads CASSSTGKETQYF. CDR3 nucleotide sequence: TGTGCCAGCAGTTCGACAGGGAAAGAGACCCAGTACTTC. The chain employs TRBV12-3 or TRBV12-4 and TRBJ2-5; TRBD1 matches 7 bases. J lost 3 bases, V lost 4 bases, and 2 bases had no gene match. The CDR3 runs to 13 residues.

This clone occurred a few times. The chain recombines TRBV18 with TRBJ2-1; tentatively, D is TRBD1 (5 bases). The germline CDR1 and CDR2 sequences are KGHSH and LQKENI. V was pared by 3 bases and J by 5 bases, with 11 bases between. The CDR3 contains 14 residues. The CDR3 sequence: CASSPQGRNNEQFF. CDR3 nucleotide sequence: TGTGCCAGCTCACCCCAGGGCAGAAACAATGAGCAGTTCTTC.

Details on this clone: Lacking the conserved final phenylalanine or tryptophan, this CDR3 likely reflects a read error. The V call is TRBV27, the J call TRBJ2-2; no clear D. CDR1 MNHEY and CDR2 SMNVEV come from the germline V gene (reference sequence). V was pared by 10 bases and J by 7 bases, with 13 bases between. The CDR3 contains 12 residues. CDR3 sequence reads: CAISNLDGELFI. Here the CDR3 DNA reads TGTGCCATCTCTAACCTAGACGGGGAGCTGTTTATT.

In its sample, this clone ranks as medium-sized. Within the sample, other DNA sequences also encode this same CDR3. The chain has TRBV4-1 and TRBJ2-7; unclear D gene. The ends were cut back, 0 bases at V and 0 bases at J, with 3 bases in the middle. This CDR3 comprises 13 residues. Germline V gene lookup returns CDR1 MGHRA and CDR2 YSYEKL. CDR3 protein: CASSQEASYEQYF. CDR3 bases: TGCGCCAGCAGCCAAGAAGCCTCCTACGAGCAGTACTTC.

This clone was observed many times. The chain has TRBV14 and TRBJ1-4; D remains unclear. Trimming cost V 7 bases and J 8 bases, with 11 bases left between them. Germline CDR1 and CDR2: SGHDN and FVKESK. The CDR3 length is 12 residues. In DNA, the CDR3 is TGTGCCAGCAACCGAAGGAGGGAAAAACTGTTTTTT. This translates into CASNRRREKLFF.

The genes are TRBV7-8 and TRBJ1-3; D is possibly TRBD1 (6 bases). The CDR3 covers 14 residues. From germline, CDR1 is SGHVS and CDR2 FQNEAQ. V was pared by 4 bases and J by 4 bases, with 11 bases between. The CDR3 here is CASSSGVVGNTIYF. DNA for the CDR3: TGTGCCAGCAGCTCAGGGGTTGTCGGAAACACCATATATTTT.

This clone is medium-sized in the sample. The chain carries TRBV6-1 and TRBJ1-6, with 10 bases matching TRBD1. This CDR3 has 15 amino acids. After removal of 8 bases from V and 8 bases from J, the junction contained 9 bases not matched to a gene. Germline V gives CDR1 MNHNS, CDR2 SASEGT. The CDR3 reads CASLSWTGGDSPLHF. CDR3 sequence (DNA): TGTGCCAGCCTTTCTTGGACAGGGGGGGATTCACCCCTCCACTTT.

This clone has just a few counts. This may arise from a read error, as a much more abundant clone is one base away. V gene TRBV7-3 combines with J gene TRBJ1-4; no clear D. CDR1 SGHTA and CDR2 FQGTGA come from the germline V gene. CDR3 size: 13 residues. The CDR3: CASILEGGEKLFF. CDR3 bases: TGTGCCAGCATCTTAGAGGGAGGTGAAAAACTGTTTTTT.

This clone occurred a few times. The chain recombines TRBV12-3 or TRBV12-4 with TRBJ1-2, with TRBD1 matching over 8 bases. V gave up 7 bases and J gave up 6 bases; unmatched junction bases: 4. The CDR3 has 12 residues. In DNA, the CDR3 is TGTGCCAGCACCCTGACAGGGGATGGCTACACCTTC. It specifies CASTLTGDGYTF.

This clone was picked up a small number of times. The rearrangement links TRBV18 to TRBJ1-4; D uncertain. The V end was cut by 0 bases, the J end by 0 bases, with 14 bases between. CDR3 length: 18 amino acids. The germline V gene has CDR1 KGHSH and CDR2 LQKENI. CDR3 sequence (DNA): TGTGCCAGCTCACCACCCCCAGGACGCACATCAACTAATGAAAAACTGTTTTTT. It specifies CASSPPPGRTSTNEKLFF.

This clone was detected ten times or more. The chain combines TRBV7-2 with TRBJ2-3; 7 bases fit TRBD2. J lost 2 bases, V lost 6 bases, and 2 bases had no gene match. The CDR3 is 13 amino acids. Germline loops: CDR1 SGHTA, CDR2 FQGNSA. CDR3 sequence: CASSLAATDTQYF. As DNA, the CDR3 is TGTGCCAGCAGTCTAGCGGCCACAGATACGCAGTATTTT.

This clone was picked up many times. CDR3 region: CASSLPFGSGTYNEQFF. The CDR3 DNA sequence: TGTGCCAGCAGCTTACCCTTTGGTAGCGGAACTTACAATGAGCAGTTCTTC. This chain joins TRBV7-8 and TRBJ2-1; a weak D match, TRBD2 (6 bases). V was cut by 2 bases and J by 4 bases, with 18 bases left in between. This CDR3 is 17 amino acids long. Germline V gene lookup returns CDR1 SGHVS and CDR2 FQNEAQ.

This clone was observed many times. V usage is TRBV2 and J usage is TRBJ2-2; D gene uncertain. Germline CDR1 is SNHLY and CDR2 is FYNNEI. This CDR3 spans 18 amino acids. V gave up 5 bases and J gave up 0 bases, with 19 bases separating them. CDR3 in DNA: TGTGCCAGCAGTCCTTTCTCCCGCAGGACGGCGAACACCGGGGAGCTGTTTTTT. This sequence encodes CASSPFSRRTANTGELFF.

This clone was seen repeatedly, ten times or more. The chain employs TRBV19 and TRBJ2-6, with D perhaps matching TRBD1 or TRBD2 (5 bases each). The CDR3 is made up of 15 amino acids. The V and J ends lost 7 bases and 2 bases respectively, with 12 bases between them. Germline CDR1 is LNHDA and CDR2 is SQIVND (reference sequence). CDR3 sequence (DNA): TGTGCCAGTACCCCTCTGGGGGCTGGGGCCAACGTCCTGACTTTC. This translates into CASTPLGAGANVLTF.

This clone was counted many times. The chain recombines TRBV20-1 with TRBJ1-4; 7 nucleotides agree with TRBD1. The trim removed 3 bases at V and 6 bases at J, leaving 7 bases unmatched. CDR1 and CDR2 (germline): DFQATT, SNEGSKA (reference sequence). This CDR3 is built from 14 residues. The CDR3, as DNA: TGCAGTGCTAGCCAGACAGGGCTGGATGAAAAACTGTTTTTT. Its protein product is CSASQTGLDEKLFF.

This clone occurred a few times. DNA for the CDR3: TGCGCCAGCAGCCACGACGGGGAGTTTGGTTCACCCCTCCACTTT. It encodes CASSHDGEFGSPLHF. The rearrangement uses TRBV4-1 and TRBJ1-6; no definite D call. Germline CDR1 reads MGHRA; CDR2 reads YSYEKL. V dropped 3 bases and J dropped 9 bases, with 15 bases sitting between them. CDR3 size: 15 residues.

This clone has ten or more counts. The rearrangement joins TRBV27 to TRBJ1-1, with TRBD1 identical over 9 bases. This CDR3 is built from 13 residues. Per germline, CDR1 MNHEY and CDR2 SMNVEV (reference sequence). Trimming removed 5 bases from V and 8 bases from J; junction bases left unmatched: 6. The CDR3 loop is CASSLQGAPEAFF. CDR3 in DNA: TGTGCCAGCAGTCTACAGGGGGCGCCGGAAGCTTTCTTT.

This clone showed up just a few times. One end of the junction is discordant with germline, which a read error may explain. The chain has TRBV7-2 and TRBJ2-5, with 8 bases lining up with TRBD2. The V gene's germline CDR1 is SGHTA and CDR2 FQGNSA. The CDR3 extends over 16 amino acids. CDR3 amino acids: CAGSSWAGRDQETQYF. The CDR3 DNA sequence: TGTGCCGGCAGCTCTTGGGCCGGGAGGGACCAAGAGACCCAGTACTTC.

Remarks on this clone: In the same sample, other DNA sequences code for this CDR3. V usage is TRBV15 and J usage is TRBJ2-5; D not certain. CDR3 length: 14 residues. Germline V gene data show CDR1 as LNHNV and CDR2 as YYDKDF (reference sequence). V shed 9 bases and J shed 2 bases, with 16 bases lying between them. The CDR3 reads CATSPRVGQETQYF. The CDR3 nucleotides are TGTGCCACTAGCCCCCGGGTCGGGCAAGAGACCCAGTACTTC.

This clone was recorded many times. The genes are TRBV14 and TRBJ1-3, with D uncertain. Looked up from germline, CDR1 is SGHDN and CDR2 is FVKESK. The CDR3 has 14 amino acids. V dropped 3 bases and J dropped 4 bases, with 10 bases sitting between them. CDR3 in DNA: TGTGCCAGCAGCCAGGATACCTTGGGAAACACCATATATTTT. It codes for CASSQDTLGNTIYF.

This clone was counted at least ten times. The chain uses TRBV10-3 and TRBJ2-1; TRBD2 matches 9 bases. The V and J ends lost 6 bases and 2 bases, in that order; junction bases with no gene match: 5. Germline V gene lookup returns CDR1 ENHRY and CDR2 SYGVKD. The CDR3 is made up of 15 amino acids. CDR3 sequence reads: CAIRVLAGTYNEQFF. The CDR3 DNA reads TGTGCCATCAGGGTACTAGCGGGCACCTACAATGAGCAGTTCTTC.

This clone was seen repeatedly, ten times or more. The chain links TRBV12-3 or TRBV12-4 to TRBJ2-1; 8 bases are shared with TRBD1. This CDR3 is built from 19 residues. The V segment lost 3 bases and the J segment 3 bases; nucleotides outside the gene matches: 16. CDR3 bases: TGTGCCAGCAGTTTTACGACAGGTGGACAGGGCTCTTACTACAATGAGCAGTTCTTC. Translation gives CASSFTTGGQGSYYNEQFF.

This clone has ten or more counts. The chain joins TRBV19 to TRBJ2-1; no clear D gene. Germline lookup yields CDR1 LNHDA and CDR2 SQIVND (reference sequence). V was shortened by 8 bases and J by 3 bases, with 14 bases between the two germline ends. The CDR3 covers 14 residues. The CDR3 is CASSGPSIYNEQFF. Here the CDR3 DNA reads TGTGCCAGTTCTGGGCCAAGTATCTACAATGAGCAGTTCTTC.

This clone was observed at least ten times. The DNA for the CDR3 is TGTGCCAGCACAGGGACAGGGGGCATTCAGCCCCAGCATTTT. Translating it yields CASTGTGGIQPQHF. The chain has TRBV2 and TRBJ1-5; 12 bases are a match to TRBD1. Germline values: CDR1 SNHLY, CDR2 FYNNEI. The CDR3 runs 14 residues. V shed 7 bases, J shed 6 bases, and the junction held 4 bases outside the gene matches. Complete variable domain (other parts from reference TRBV2 and TRBJ1-5): EPEVTQTPSHQVTQMGQEVILRCVPISNHLYFYWYRQILGQKVEFLVSFYNNEISEKSEIFDDQFSVERPDGSNFTLKIRSTKLEDSAMYFCASTGTGGIQPQHFGDGTRLSIL.

Of note for this clone: The junction departs from germline at one end; a sequencing error may be responsible. This chain links TRBV5-6 with TRBJ1-6; 8 bases are a match to TRBD1. Germline loops: CDR1 SGHDT, CDR2 YYEEEE. This CDR3 contains 14 residues. Here the CDR3 reads CASSSGQDNVPIHF. CDR3 nucleotide sequence: TGTGCCAGCAGCTCGGGACAGGACAATGTACCCATCCACTTT. Using reference TRBV5-6 and TRBJ1-6 for the parts outside the CDR3, the full variable domain is DAGVTQSPTHLIKTRGQQVTLRCSPKSGHDTVSWYQQALGQGPQFIFQYYEEEERQRGNFPDRFSGHQFPNYSSELNVNALLLGDSALYLCASSSGQDNVPIHFGNGTRLTVT.

The chain joins TRBV6-1 to TRBJ1-5; D is undetermined. V was trimmed by 5 bases and J by 0 bases, leaving 5 bases between them. This CDR3 has 13 residues. CDR1 and CDR2 (germline): MNHNS, SASEGT. The CDR3 protein is CASSRSSNQPQHF. The CDR3 DNA sequence: TGTGCCAGCAGTCGGAGTAGCAATCAGCCCCAGCATTTT.